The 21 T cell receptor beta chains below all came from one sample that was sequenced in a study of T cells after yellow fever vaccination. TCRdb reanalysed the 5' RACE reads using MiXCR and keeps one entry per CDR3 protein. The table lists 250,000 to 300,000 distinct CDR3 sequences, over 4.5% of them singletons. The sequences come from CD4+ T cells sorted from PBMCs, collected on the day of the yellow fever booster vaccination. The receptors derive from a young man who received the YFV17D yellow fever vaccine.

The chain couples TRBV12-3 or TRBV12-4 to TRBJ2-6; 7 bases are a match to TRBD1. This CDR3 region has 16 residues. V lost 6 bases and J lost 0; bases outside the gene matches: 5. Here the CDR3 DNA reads TGTGCCAGCAGCCCACAGGGGAACTCTGGGGCCAACGTCCTGACTTTC. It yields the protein CASSPQGNSGANVLTF.

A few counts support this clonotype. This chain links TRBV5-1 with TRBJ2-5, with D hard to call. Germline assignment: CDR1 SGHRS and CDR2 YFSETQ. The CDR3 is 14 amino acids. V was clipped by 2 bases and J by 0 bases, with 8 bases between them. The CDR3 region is CASSLSRYQETQYF. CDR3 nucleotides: TGCGCCAGCAGCTTAAGCAGGTACCAAGAGACCCAGTACTTC.

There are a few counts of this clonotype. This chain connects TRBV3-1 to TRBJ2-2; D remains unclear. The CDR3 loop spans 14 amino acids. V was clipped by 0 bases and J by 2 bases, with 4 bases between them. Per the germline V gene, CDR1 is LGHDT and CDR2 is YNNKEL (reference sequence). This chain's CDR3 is CASSQDGNTGELFF. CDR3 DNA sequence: TGTGCCAGCAGCCAAGATGGCAACACCGGGGAGCTGTTTTTT.

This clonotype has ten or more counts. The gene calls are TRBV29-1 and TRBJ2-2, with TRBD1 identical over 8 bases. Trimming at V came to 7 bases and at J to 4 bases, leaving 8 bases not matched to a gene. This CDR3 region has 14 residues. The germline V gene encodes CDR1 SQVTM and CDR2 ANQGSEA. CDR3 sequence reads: CSGAGGAGTGELFF. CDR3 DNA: TGCAGCGGCGCAGGGGGCGCGGGCACCGGGGAGCTGTTTTTT.

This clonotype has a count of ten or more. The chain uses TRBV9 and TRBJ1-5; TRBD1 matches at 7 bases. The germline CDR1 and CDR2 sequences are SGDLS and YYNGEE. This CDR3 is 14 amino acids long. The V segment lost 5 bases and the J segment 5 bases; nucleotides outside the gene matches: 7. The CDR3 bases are TGTGCCAGCAGTGGGGGACAGATCGATCAGCCCCAGCATTTT. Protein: CASSGGQIDQPQHF.

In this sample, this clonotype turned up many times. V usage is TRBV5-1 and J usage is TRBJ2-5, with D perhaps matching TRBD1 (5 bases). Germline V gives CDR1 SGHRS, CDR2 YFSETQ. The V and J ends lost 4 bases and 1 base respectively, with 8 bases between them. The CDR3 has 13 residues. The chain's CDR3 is CASSAGIQETQYF. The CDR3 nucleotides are TGCGCCAGCAGCGCAGGGATCCAAGAGACCCAGTACTTC.

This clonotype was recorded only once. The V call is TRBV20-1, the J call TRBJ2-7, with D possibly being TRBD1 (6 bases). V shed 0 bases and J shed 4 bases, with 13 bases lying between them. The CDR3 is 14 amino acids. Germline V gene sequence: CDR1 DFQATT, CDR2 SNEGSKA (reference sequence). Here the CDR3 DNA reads TGCAGTGCTAGAGAAGTGACAGGTCTTTACGAGCAGTACTTC. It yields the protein CSAREVTGLYEQYF.

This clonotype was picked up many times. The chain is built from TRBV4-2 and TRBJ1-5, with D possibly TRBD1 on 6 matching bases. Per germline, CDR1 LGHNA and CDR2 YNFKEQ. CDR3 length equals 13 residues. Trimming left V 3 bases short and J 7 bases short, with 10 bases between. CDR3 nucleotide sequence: TGTGCCAGCAGCCAGGGGGGCGAACAGCCCCAGCATTTT. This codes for CASSQGGEQPQHF.

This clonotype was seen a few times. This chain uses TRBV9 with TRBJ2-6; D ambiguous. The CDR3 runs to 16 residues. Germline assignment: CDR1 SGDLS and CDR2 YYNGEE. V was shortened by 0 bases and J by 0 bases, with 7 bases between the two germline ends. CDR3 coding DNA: TGTGCCAGCAGCGTAGGGCCAGTCTCTGGGGCCAACGTCCTGACTTTC. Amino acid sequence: CASSVGPVSGANVLTF.

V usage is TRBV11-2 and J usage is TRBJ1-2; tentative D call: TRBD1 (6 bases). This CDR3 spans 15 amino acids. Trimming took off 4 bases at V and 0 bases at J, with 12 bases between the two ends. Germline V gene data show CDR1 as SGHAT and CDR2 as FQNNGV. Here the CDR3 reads CASSSPWTANYGYTF. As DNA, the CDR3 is TGTGCCAGCAGCTCCCCTTGGACAGCTAACTATGGCTACACCTTC.

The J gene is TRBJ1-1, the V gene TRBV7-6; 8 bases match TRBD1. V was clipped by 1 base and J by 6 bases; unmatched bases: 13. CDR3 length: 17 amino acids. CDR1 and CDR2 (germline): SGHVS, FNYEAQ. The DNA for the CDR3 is TGTGCCAGCAGCTTAGAGGGCAGGGGGCAGTTATACGCTGAAGCTTTCTTT. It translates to CASSLEGRGQLYAEAFF.

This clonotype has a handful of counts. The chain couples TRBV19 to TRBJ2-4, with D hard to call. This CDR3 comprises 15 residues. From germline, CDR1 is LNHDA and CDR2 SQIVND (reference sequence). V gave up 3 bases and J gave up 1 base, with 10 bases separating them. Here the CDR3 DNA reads TGTGCCAGTAGTATGACGGGTACGGCCAAAAACATTCAGTACTTC. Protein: CASSMTGTAKNIQYF.

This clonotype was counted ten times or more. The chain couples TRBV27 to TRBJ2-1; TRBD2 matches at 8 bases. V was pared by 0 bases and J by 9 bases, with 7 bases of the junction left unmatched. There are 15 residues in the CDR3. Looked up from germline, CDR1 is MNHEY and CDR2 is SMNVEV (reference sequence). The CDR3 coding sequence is TGTGCCAGCAGTTTATCGTTCCAGCGGGGGAGTGAGCAGTTCTTC. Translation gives CASSLSFQRGSEQFF.

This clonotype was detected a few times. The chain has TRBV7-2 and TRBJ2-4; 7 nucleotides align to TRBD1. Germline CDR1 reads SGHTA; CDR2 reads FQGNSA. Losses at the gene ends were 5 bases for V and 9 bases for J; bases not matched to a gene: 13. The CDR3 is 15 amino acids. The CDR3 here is CASSTLGDPGGIQYF. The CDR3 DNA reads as TGTGCCAGCAGCACGCTAGGGGATCCAGGGGGCATTCAGTACTTC.

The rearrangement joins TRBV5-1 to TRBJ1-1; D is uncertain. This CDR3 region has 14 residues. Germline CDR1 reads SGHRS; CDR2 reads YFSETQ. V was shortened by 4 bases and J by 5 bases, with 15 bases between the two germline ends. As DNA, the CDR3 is TGCGCCAGCAGCCCTTTTAGCGGGGATACTGAAGCTTTCTTT. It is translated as CASSPFSGDTEAFF.

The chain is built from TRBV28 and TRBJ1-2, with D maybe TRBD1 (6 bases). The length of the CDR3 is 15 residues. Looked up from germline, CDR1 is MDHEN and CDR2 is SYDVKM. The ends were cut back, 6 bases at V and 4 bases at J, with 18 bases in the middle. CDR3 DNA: TGTGCCAGCAGGTCGCCCCCGGGACACGTCTATGGCTACACCTTC. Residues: CASRSPPGHVYGYTF.

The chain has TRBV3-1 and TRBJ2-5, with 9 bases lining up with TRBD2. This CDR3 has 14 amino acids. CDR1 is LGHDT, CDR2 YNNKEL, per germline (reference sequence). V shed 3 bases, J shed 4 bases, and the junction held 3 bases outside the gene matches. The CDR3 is CASSHSGGSETQYF. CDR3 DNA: TGTGCCAGCAGCCACAGCGGGGGGTCAGAGACCCAGTACTTC.

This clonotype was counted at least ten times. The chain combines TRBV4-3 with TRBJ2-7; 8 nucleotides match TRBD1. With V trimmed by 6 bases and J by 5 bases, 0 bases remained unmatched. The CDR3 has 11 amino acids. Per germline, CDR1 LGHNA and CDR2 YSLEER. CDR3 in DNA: TGCGCCAGCAGACAGGGGGACGAGCAGTACTTC. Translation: CASRQGDEQYF.

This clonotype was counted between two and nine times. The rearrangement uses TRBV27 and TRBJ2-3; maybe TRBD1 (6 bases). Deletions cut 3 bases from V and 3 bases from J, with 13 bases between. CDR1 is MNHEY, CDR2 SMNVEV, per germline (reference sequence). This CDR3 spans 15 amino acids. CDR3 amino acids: CASSFGQGTTDTQYF. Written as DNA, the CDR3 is TGTGCCAGCAGTTTCGGCCAGGGGACGACAGATACGCAGTATTTT.

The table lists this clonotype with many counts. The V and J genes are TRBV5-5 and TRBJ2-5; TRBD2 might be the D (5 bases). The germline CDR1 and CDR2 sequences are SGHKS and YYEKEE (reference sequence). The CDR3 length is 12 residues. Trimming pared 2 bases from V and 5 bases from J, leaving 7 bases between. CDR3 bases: TGTGCCAGCAGCTTTCCTAGCGAGACCCAGTACTTC. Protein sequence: CASSFPSETQYF.

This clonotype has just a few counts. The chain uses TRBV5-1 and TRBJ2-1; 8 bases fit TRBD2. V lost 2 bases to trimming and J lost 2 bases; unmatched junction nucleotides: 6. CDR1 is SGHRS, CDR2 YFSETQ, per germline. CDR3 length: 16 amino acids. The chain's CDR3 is CASSFGSSGPYNEQFF. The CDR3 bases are TGCGCCAGCAGCTTCGGCTCTAGCGGGCCCTACAATGAGCAGTTCTTC.